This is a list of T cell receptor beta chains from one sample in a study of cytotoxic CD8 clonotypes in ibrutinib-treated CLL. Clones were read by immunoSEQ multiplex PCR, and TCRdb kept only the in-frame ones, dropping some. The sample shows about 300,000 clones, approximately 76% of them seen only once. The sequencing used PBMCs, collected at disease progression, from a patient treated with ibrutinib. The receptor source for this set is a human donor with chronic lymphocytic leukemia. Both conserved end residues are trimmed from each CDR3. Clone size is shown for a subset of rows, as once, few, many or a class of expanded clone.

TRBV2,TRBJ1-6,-,ASKSRGNSPLH
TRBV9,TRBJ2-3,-,ASSGLSGRWGTDTQY
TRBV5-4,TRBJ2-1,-,ASSLNPENEQF
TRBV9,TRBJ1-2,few,ASSVEGTSLYGYT
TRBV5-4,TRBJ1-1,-,ASSLVTETF
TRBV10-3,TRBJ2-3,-,AISESLPDTQY
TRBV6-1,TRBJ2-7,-,ASSEARTGYEQY
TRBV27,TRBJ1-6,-,ASSSLGSRQGSNSPLH
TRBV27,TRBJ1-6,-,ASSVNRGHYSPLH
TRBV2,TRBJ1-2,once,ASSLETASNYGYT
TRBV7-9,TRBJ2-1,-,ASSTAETGNNEQF
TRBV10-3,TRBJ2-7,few,AISESQGGDEQY
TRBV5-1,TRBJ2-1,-,ASSPSGRGHNEQF
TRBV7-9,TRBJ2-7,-,ASSRDRVTYEQY
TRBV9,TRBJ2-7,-,ASSPQRLAGGPGIYEQY
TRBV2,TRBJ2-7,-,ASSYSRGTGAHYEQY
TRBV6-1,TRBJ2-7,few,ASSEGAYEQY
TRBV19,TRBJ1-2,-,ASSIVSRAEFNYGYT
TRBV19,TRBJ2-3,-,ASSLGGAPTDTQY
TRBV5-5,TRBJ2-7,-,ASNRRGAYSYEQY
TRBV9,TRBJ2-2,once,ASSFTGQGGTGELF
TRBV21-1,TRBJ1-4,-,ASRLGQGGVNEKLF
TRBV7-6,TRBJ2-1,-,ASSSDLRTSIDEQF
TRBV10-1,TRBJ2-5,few,ASSESGANWETQY
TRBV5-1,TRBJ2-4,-,ASSFGDHRGVSNIQY
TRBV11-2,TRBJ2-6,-,ASSPGPGTGPGANVLT
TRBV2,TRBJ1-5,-,ASSKTEIGNQPQH
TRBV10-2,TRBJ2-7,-,ASRAQRGYEQY
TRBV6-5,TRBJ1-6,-,AIRTGNSPLH
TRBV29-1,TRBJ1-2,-,SVELGQGHYGYT
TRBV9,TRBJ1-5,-,ASSPEGAGNQPQH
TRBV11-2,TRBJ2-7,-,ASSSYKQY
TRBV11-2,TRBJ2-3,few,ASSWETTDTQY
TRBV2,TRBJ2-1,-,ASSEEGGKSYNEQF
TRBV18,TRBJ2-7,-,ASSADLQGVEQY
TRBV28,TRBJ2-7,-,ASSLPASGGYEQY
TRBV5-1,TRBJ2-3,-,ASSYGARDTQY
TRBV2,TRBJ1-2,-,ASSATGTYGYT
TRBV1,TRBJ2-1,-,TILEIAYNEQF
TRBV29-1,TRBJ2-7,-,SVESSERGPSYEQY
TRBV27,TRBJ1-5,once,ASSFRGINQPQH
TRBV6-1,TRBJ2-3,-,ASSELGMVDTQY
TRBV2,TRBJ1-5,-,ASRRKGGYSNQPQH
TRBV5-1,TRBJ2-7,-,ASSPHLAAGSYEQY
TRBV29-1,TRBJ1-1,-,SASGTTKLNTEAF